A single sample is the source of the 30 T cell receptor beta chains below, sequenced in a study of shared clonotypes between healthy human individuals. Using immunoSEQ multiplex PCR, the repertoire was profiled, and TCRdb retains in-frame clones only, with some absent. The sample shows around 2,000,000 clones, approximately 95% of them seen only once. Sequencing was carried out using naive CD4+ T cells sorted from blood. Subset specified: CD45RA+ positively selected. All receptors come from a young man in good health.

The chain is built from TRBV27 and TRBJ2-6; TRBD1 matches at 8 bases. This CDR3 comprises 15 residues. Germline lookup yields CDR1 MNHEY and CDR2 SMNVEV (reference sequence). Losses at the gene ends were 7 bases for V and 9 bases for J; bases not matched to a gene: 11. CDR3 protein: CASTLNGQGGNVLTF. DNA for the CDR3: TGTGCCAGCACCCTTAATGGACAGGGTGGCAACGTCCTGACTTTC.

Comment on this clone: The same CDR3 is also encoded by other DNA sequences in this sample. The CDR3 region has the DNA TGTGCCAGCAGCTTGGGACAGGGCTCCTACGAGCAGTACTTC. Its protein product is CASSLGQGSYEQYF. The chain links TRBV5-6 to TRBJ2-7; 7 nucleotides agree with TRBD1. This CDR3 is built from 14 residues. J was trimmed by 0 bases and V by 0 bases; bases with no gene match: 0. Germline V gives CDR1 SGHDT, CDR2 YYEEEE.

This chain links TRBV30 with TRBJ1-5; tentative D call: TRBD1 (6 bases). Per the germline V gene, CDR1 is GTSNPN and CDR2 is SVGIG (reference sequence). The V end was cut by 1 base, the J end by 5 bases, with 12 bases between. CDR3 length equals 14 residues. The CDR3 DNA is TGTGCCTGGAGTGGTGGACAGAACTATCAGCCCCAGCATTTT. It translates to CAWSGGQNYQPQHF. The whole variable domain, remainder taken from reference TRBV30 and TRBJ1-5, is SQTIHQWPATLVQPVGSPLSLECTVEGTSNPNLYWYRQAAGRGLQLLFYSVGIGQISSEVPQNLSASRPQDRQFILSSKKLLLSDSGFYLCAWSGGQNYQPQHFGDGTRLSIL.

This chain joins TRBV11-2 and TRBJ2-3, with TRBD2 matching over 12 bases. The CDR3 is 17 residues long. The V and J ends lost 4 bases and 3 bases, in that order; junction bases with no gene match: 8. Germline assignment: CDR1 SGHAT and CDR2 FQNNGV. CDR3: CASSSLVGLAGTDTQYF. As DNA, the CDR3 is TGTGCCAGCAGCTCCCTCGTGGGACTAGCGGGTACAGATACGCAGTATTTT.

V is TRBV6-1 and J is TRBJ2-3; weak D call: TRBD2 (5 bases). The CDR3 is 17 amino acids. Trimming removed 4 bases at V and 0 bases at J, with 17 bases between. The germline V gene encodes CDR1 MNHNS and CDR2 SASEGT. The chain's CDR3 is CASSGGLGGPSTDTQYF. In DNA form, the CDR3 reads TGTGCCAGCAGTGGAGGTCTAGGCGGGCCTAGCACAGATACGCAGTATTTT.

This sequence joins TRBV6-5 and TRBJ2-5; 11 bases align to TRBD2. The V gene end was trimmed by 5 bases and the J gene end by 12 bases; junction bases not matched to a gene: 11. The germline CDR1 and CDR2 sequences are MNHEY and SVGAGI. This CDR3 region has 14 residues. This CDR3 reads CASSPGLAERAKYF. In DNA, the CDR3 is TGTGCCAGCAGTCCGGGACTAGCGGAGAGAGCTAAGTACTTC.

The gene calls are TRBV7-9 and TRBJ2-5, with D possibly being TRBD2 (6 bases). Trimming removed 5 bases at V and 5 bases at J, with 21 bases between. The germline V gene encodes CDR1 SEHNR and CDR2 FQNEAQ (reference sequence). The CDR3 spans 16 residues. CDR3 DNA sequence: TGTGCCAGCAGCCTTACGTGGAGGGAGTTAGGGGAGACCCAGTACTTC. It specifies CASSLTWRELGETQYF.

A word on this clone: In the same sample, other DNA sequences code for this CDR3. The V call is TRBV28, the J call TRBJ2-5; D remains unclear. The V and J ends lost 2 bases and 4 bases respectively, with 2 bases between them. The CDR3 length is 11 residues. Germline CDR1 and CDR2: MDHEN and SYDVKM. In DNA form, the CDR3 reads TGTGCCAGCAGTTTACGAGAGACCCAGTACTTC. Translated, it gives CASSLRETQYF.

The V call is TRBV6-6, the J call TRBJ2-7; 11 positions agree with TRBD1. The CDR3 runs 15 residues. Trimming at V came to 2 bases and at J to 7 bases, leaving 7 bases not matched to a gene. The germline V gene has CDR1 MNHNY and CDR2 SVGAGI (reference sequence). In DNA, the CDR3 is TGTGCCAGCAGTTACGGGACAGGGGGTGTGAGGGAGCAGTACTTC. This codes for CASSYGTGGVREQYF.

The rearrangement links TRBV30 to TRBJ2-3, with 7 bases identical to TRBD1. CDR1 is GTSNPN, CDR2 SVGIG, per germline (reference sequence). V lost 2 bases and J lost 1; bases outside the gene matches: 6. The CDR3 spans 15 residues. CDR3 sequence reads: CAWSWDSGGTDTQYF. CDR3 DNA: TGTGCCTGGAGTTGGGACAGTGGTGGCACAGATACGCAGTATTTT.

The V call is TRBV11-3, the J call TRBJ2-7; D gene ambiguous. The germline gives CDR1 SGHNT, CDR2 YENEEA. V gave up 1 base and J gave up 5 bases, with 9 bases separating them. This CDR3 has 13 residues. DNA of the CDR3: TGTGCCAGCAGCTTAGGTCCCGCCCACGAGCAGTACTTC. Its translation is CASSLGPAHEQYF.

The genes are TRBV5-4 and TRBJ1-2; tentative D call: TRBD1 (5 bases). Trimming pared 0 bases from V and 5 bases from J, leaving 14 bases between. The CDR3 sequence is 15 residues long. CDR1 and CDR2 from the germline V gene are SGHNT and YYREEE (reference sequence). The CDR3 protein is CASSLVSGLQYGYTF. In DNA form, the CDR3 reads TGTGCCAGCAGCTTGGTGTCAGGGCTACAGTATGGCTACACCTTC.

V usage is TRBV7-2 and J usage is TRBJ1-1, with D tentatively TRBD1 (6 bases). Trimming took 3 bases from V and 5 from J, leaving 16 bases between them. The CDR3 extends over 15 amino acids. Germline-derived CDR1 and CDR2 are SGHTA and FQGNSA. In DNA, the CDR3 is TGTGCCAGCAGCTTGATGGGGGCAATAGGTACTGAAGCTTTCTTT. The encoded protein is CASSLMGAIGTEAFF.

The chain is built from TRBV18 and TRBJ1-6; no definite D call. In germline, CDR1 is KGHSH, CDR2 LQKENI. The V end was cut by 3 bases, the J end by 10 bases, with 16 bases between. The CDR3 is 15 residues long. Here the CDR3 reads CASSPQPGWESPLHF. DNA for the CDR3: TGTGCCAGCTCACCCCAACCCGGATGGGAGTCACCCCTCCACTTT. Together with reference TRBV18 and TRBJ1-6, the CDR3 gives the full variable domain: NAGVMQNPRHLVRRRGQEARLRCSPMKGHSHVYWYRQLPEEGLKFMVYLQKENIIDESGMPKERFSAEFPKEGPSILRIQQVVRGDSAAYFCASSPQPGWESPLHFGNGTRLTVT.

J is TRBJ2-5 and V is TRBV10-3; no clear D gene. The CDR3 has 14 amino acids. Trimming shortened V by 4 bases and J by 2 bases, and 11 bases separated the two germline ends. Per germline, CDR1 ENHRY and CDR2 SYGVKD. The CDR3 DNA follows: TGTGCCATCAGTGCGGCCCTGCAACAAGAGACCCAGTACTTC. Amino acids: CAISAALQQETQYF.

The rearrangement joins TRBV10-1 to TRBJ1-1, with 7 positions matching TRBD1. The germline V gene encodes CDR1 WNHNN and CDR2 SYGVQD (reference sequence). The trim removed 2 bases at V and 1 base at J, leaving 7 bases unmatched. The CDR3 runs 16 residues. CDR3 DNA sequence: TGCGCCAGCAGTGAGGGGAGGGGGCGAACGAACACTGAAGCTTTCTTT. Its translation is CASSEGRGRTNTEAFF.

The chain has TRBV6-1 and TRBJ2-7, with 11 positions matching TRBD2. This CDR3 has 17 amino acids. Per germline, CDR1 MNHNS and CDR2 SASEGT. With V trimmed by 3 bases and J by 3 bases, 10 bases remained unmatched. The CDR3 DNA sequence: TGTGCCAGCAGTGACCTCCCTAGCGGGGGGCCCGTCTACGAGCAGTACTTC. Translation gives CASSDLPSGGPVYEQYF.

The chain combines TRBV10-3 with TRBJ2-3; D gene unclear. V was shortened by 7 bases and J by 0 bases, with 8 bases between the two germline ends. The CDR3 loop spans 13 amino acids. Looked up from germline, CDR1 is ENHRY and CDR2 is SYGVKD. The CDR3 is CAIMAVSTDTQYF. In DNA, the CDR3 is TGTGCCATCATGGCTGTTAGCACAGATACGCAGTATTTT.

The chain couples TRBV5-1 to TRBJ2-3; D is possibly TRBD2 (5 bases). This CDR3 comprises 14 residues. Trimming took 4 bases from V and 5 from J, leaving 14 bases between them. Germline values: CDR1 SGHRS, CDR2 YFSETQ. The CDR3 sequence is CASSEDGVGDTQYF. In DNA form, the CDR3 reads TGCGCCAGCAGCGAGGACGGGGTTGGAGATACGCAGTATTTT.

This rearrangement joins TRBV7-3 to TRBJ1-5, with 9 bases that match TRBD1. The CDR3 sequence is 19 residues long. J lost 3 bases, V lost 4 bases, and 16 bases had no gene match. The germline V gene encodes CDR1 SGHTA and CDR2 FQGTGA. CDR3 in DNA: TGTGCCAGCAGCTACAGGGGGCACCCCACCCAGATTTTCAATCAGCCCCAGCATTTT. Translation gives CASSYRGHPTQIFNQPQHF. Variable domain in full (rest from reference TRBV7-3 and TRBJ1-5): GAGVSQTPSNKVTEKGKYVELRCDPISGHTALYWYRQSLGQGPEFLIYFQGTGAADDSGLPNDRFFAVRPEGSVSTLKIQRTERGDSAVYLCASSYRGHPTQIFNQPQHFGDGTRLSIL.

The chain employs TRBV9 and TRBJ1-1; D is unclear. In germline, CDR1 is SGDLS, CDR2 YYNGEE. V lost 4 bases, J lost 7 bases, and 11 bases lay in between. The CDR3 has 12 residues. The CDR3 is CASSPLSGEAFF. CDR3 sequence (DNA): TGTGCCAGCAGCCCCCTCAGTGGTGAAGCTTTCTTT.

The V gene is TRBV28, the J gene TRBJ1-5; weak D call: TRBD1 (5 bases). Trimming took 6 bases from V and 0 from J, leaving 9 bases between them. CDR3 length: 14 amino acids. The germline V gene encodes CDR1 MDHEN and CDR2 SYDVKM. This chain's CDR3 is CASRDGTSNQPQHF. CDR3 coding DNA: TGTGCCAGCAGGGACGGGACTAGCAATCAGCCCCAGCATTTT.

CDR3 sequence: CASSLVGNGNQPQHF. In DNA form, the CDR3 reads TGTGCCAGCAGCTTAGTTGGGAATGGCAATCAGCCCCAGCATTTT. V is TRBV7-9 and J is TRBJ1-5, with D unclear. The V end lost 1 base, the J end lost 2 bases, and 9 bases lay between the germline ends. Germline CDR1 and CDR2: SEHNR and FQNEAQ (reference sequence). The CDR3 has 15 amino acids. The full variable domain, rest sourced from reference TRBV7-9 and TRBJ1-5, is DTGVSQNPRHKITKRGQNVTFRCDPISEHNRLYWYRQTLGQGPEFLTYFQNEAQLEKSRLLSDRFSAERPKGSFSTLEIQRTEQGDSAMYLCASSLVGNGNQPQHFGDGTRLSIL.

This chain uses TRBV5-4 with TRBJ2-2; TRBD2 agrees at 8 bases. Trimming cost V 6 bases and J 0 bases; bases outside gene matches: 7. The CDR3 is 16 amino acids. Germline CDR1 and CDR2: SGHNT and YYREEE (reference sequence). This CDR3 reads CASTPRGGANTGELFF. CDR3 nucleotide sequence: TGTGCCAGCACACCCCGGGGGGGGGCGAACACCGGGGAGCTGTTTTTT.

The chain has TRBV9 and TRBJ2-1; maybe TRBD2 (5 bases). V was pared by 0 bases and J by 4 bases, with 11 bases between. From germline, CDR1 is SGDLS and CDR2 YYNGEE. CDR3 size: 15 residues. The CDR3 sequence: CASSVEGDRYNEQFF. DNA of the CDR3: TGTGCCAGCAGCGTAGAGGGAGATCGGTACAATGAGCAGTTCTTC.

The chain recombines TRBV6-1 with TRBJ2-7, with 9 positions matching TRBD2. CDR3 length equals 16 residues. Unmatched junction bases numbered 13, after V lost 3 bases and J lost 7 bases. Germline V gene lookup returns CDR1 MNHNS and CDR2 SASEGT. CDR3 amino acids: CASSDLVASGIREQYF. The CDR3 DNA sequence: TGTGCCAGCAGTGACCTCGTGGCTAGCGGGATTCGGGAGCAGTACTTC.

A remark on this clone: The junction departs from the called germline gene at one end, perhaps through a read error. The genes are TRBV6-1 and TRBJ2-5; D might be TRBD1 (6 bases). The CDR3 covers 14 residues. CDR1 is MNHNS and CDR2 is SASEGT in the germline V gene. The CDR3 sequence: CASREGGIQETQYF. Written as DNA, the CDR3 is TGTGCCAGCAGGGAAGGGGGAATACAAGAGACCCAGTACTTC.

The V and J genes are TRBV4-1 and TRBJ1-2; D is unresolved. With 4 bases removed from V and 0 bases from J, the gap between germline ends came to 12 bases. This CDR3 is 15 amino acids long. Germline V gene data show CDR1 as MGHRA and CDR2 as YSYEKL. Here the CDR3 reads CASSPHELANYGYTF. The CDR3 DNA is TGCGCCAGCAGCCCCCATGAGTTAGCTAACTATGGCTACACCTTC.

About this clone itself: One end of the junction varies from germline; a read error may be responsible. The V call is TRBV2, the J call TRBJ2-7; tentative D call: TRBD2 (7 bases). The CDR3 runs to 13 residues. The V gene's germline CDR1 is SNHLY and CDR2 FYNNEI. CDR3 in amino acids: CSSLGAGVYEQYF. The CDR3 DNA reads TGTTCCAGCTTGGGGGCGGGGGTCTACGAGCAGTACTTC.

This clone was recorded a few times. This chain links TRBV10-3 with TRBJ2-2; TRBD1 matches 7 bases. The CDR3 loop spans 13 amino acids. V shed 3 bases and J 6 bases; nucleotides not matched to a gene: 1. Germline CDR1 is ENHRY and CDR2 is SYGVKD. The CDR3 sequence: CAISDDRAGELFF. CDR3 in DNA: TGTGCCATCAGTGACGACAGGGCCGGGGAGCTGTTTTTT.